This entry is about one T cell receptor beta chain. It lacks a known antigen. Base-call qualities are not available, and no considerably larger clone is one nucleotide away. The junction shows trimming of 3 bases on V and 8 bases on J, plus 17 bases between the germline ends. From cysteine to phenylalanine, the CDR3 is 14 amino acids long. Only CDR3 DNA is held: 42 bases, read in frame from base 1. CDR1 and CDR2, per the germline V gene, are SGDLS and YYNGEE. The data are from a study of shared clonotypes between healthy human individuals (dated by TCRdb to 2020 to 2022). A note on the overall study: Two women and three men aged 18 to 49 years were included in the cohort. For each donor, three plates each were used for CD4 naive and CD4 memory, two plates were used for CD8 naive, and one plate was used for CD8 memory. Between about 0.94 and 10 billion PBMCs per donor were obtained by leukapheresis. Different laboratories and diverse techniques were used to prepare libraries and sequence TCR repertoires, to increase sequencing depth and limit assay-specific biases. To estimate repertoire size and how much clonotype sharing occurs between individuals, the study deeply sequenced the blood TCR repertoires of several healthy adults. What the work shows at the level of the full study, not this receptor alone: Pairwise subsampling indicated that sequencing depth was expected to affect the degree of clonotype sharing among donors. Incomplete sequencing was indicated by rarefaction of sorted-subset datasets, despite the large sequencing depth. Across a handful of donors, around 5% of naive CD4, more than 3% of naive CD8, roughly 2.3% of memory CD4, and roughly 0.41% of memory CD8 clonotypes were shared. Only blood was sampled, and tissue TCR repertoires likely differ from those in blood. Naive subsets generally had larger estimated clonotype richness than memory subsets did. The genetic and exposure-history diversity represented was limited by the small number of donors. Clonotypes shared by all four sorted-subset donors showed higher generation probabilities than non-shared clonotypes.

The donors were healthy, HIV-negative adults with no recently reported acute infections or vaccinations. Only Caucasian adults living in Nashville, Tennessee, USA were represented among the donors. CD4+ T cells were enriched by magnetic negative selection; naive cells were then positively selected on CD45RA, and the negative fraction formed the memory subset. After blood collection by leukapheresis, PBMCs were isolated using Ficoll-Histopaque density gradient centrifugation and then cryopreserved in the vapor phase of liquid nitrogen. Purity and quantity of every magnetically sorted T cell population were checked by analytical flow cytometry. Genomic DNA was isolated from every sorted fraction and measured by UV absorbance on a Nanodrop 2000c. Using the deep immunoSEQ assay, multiplex PCR amplified TCR CDR3 regions from genomic DNA. Extracted genomic DNA from each cell subset was distributed evenly across all wells of several immunoSEQ 96-well plates, and each plate was treated as a replicate. For sorted subsets, roughly 200 ng genomic DNA, equal to about 30,000 T cell genomes, was loaded into each replicate PCR. Purified libraries were measured with a Qubit 3.0 fluorometer, size-checked on a Bioanalyzer 2100, and measured again with the KAPA Library Quantification kit. Every immunoSEQ 96-well plate was sequenced on a separate single-read 150-cycle Illumina NextSeq 550 flow cell. The source study handled its data this way. The immunoSEQ output contained only junctional sequences without quality scores, so filtering could not match that applied to full-length reads. To assign V/J genes and CDR3, sequences were annotated using PyIR, a Python wrapper for IgBLAST v1.9, with IMGT germline references. Reads were filtered out if the reads had weak V/J assignments (E-value above 1e-6), no CDR3, stop codons, out-of-frame junctions, or ambiguous translated residues. A V3J clonotype was defined by an identical inferred V gene, J gene, and CDR3 amino acid sequence. Percentage overlap between repertoires was calculated by dividing the number of shared unique clonotypes by the size of the smaller repertoire. Richness of each repertoire was evaluated using RTK rarefaction, the Chao1 estimator, and Recon v2.1 estimates of unobserved clonotypes. Generation probabilities for all TCRbeta clonotypes obtained by the gDNA method from a handful of donors were computed using OLGA. TCRdb stores this immuneACCESS table with in-frame sequences only. Part of the clones is absent; in the studies checked, under half of the shortfall reflects unresolved V genes, and no reason is known for the rest. V and J calls and clone size are given by that table; D and trimming were obtained from the DNA. The sample yields about 520,000 clones; approximately 95% were counted once. 0.05% to 0.08% of the sample is taken by the ten largest.

This clonotype originated in a woman aged 25 to 45 in good health. Sample: naive CD4+ T cells sorted from blood. Interpreted using the paper, the cell subset or site label stands for: CD45RA+ positively selected. The chain employs TRBV9 and TRBJ1-1; the D gene is unclear. CDR3 region: CASSGPSLLGEAFF. The nucleotide sequence is given as TGTGCCAGCAGCGGACCCTCCCTATTAGGGGAAGCTTTCTTT. The reference TRBV9 and TRBJ1-1 proteins fill in what lies around the CDR3, so the full variable domain reads DSGVTQTPKHLITATGQRVTLRCSPRSGDLSVYWYQQSLDQGLQFLIQYYNGEERAKGNILERFSAQQFPDLHSELNLSSLELGDSALYFCASSGPSLLGEAFFGQGTRLTVV.